This TCR beta chain is drawn from a study of identical twins. Trimming took 4 bases from V and 2 from J; bases not matched to a gene: 8. The germline gives CDR1 LGHDT, CDR2 YNNKEL (reference sequence). There are 16 residues in the CDR3. Unique molecular identifiers were present on the cDNA, which also gained a universal primer site by template switching. One entry per CDR3 protein results from TCRdb running MiXCR on the 5' RACE reads. The repertoire has 1.5 million to 2 million distinct CDR3 sequences, about 32% of them found once; the top ten carry over 0.25%. Study findings and constraints: Out-of-frame TCR alpha sharing in monozygotic twins exceeded recombination model predictions. A lower insertion count was a feature of abundant cord blood beta clonotypes, with no such feature in memory repertoires. The study drew conclusions from cross-sectional statistical analysis, not from following the same donors.

This clonotype showed up just a few times. Its antigen is unidentified. Input material: cord blood. The clonotype comes from a newborn girl in good health. The rearrangement joins TRBV3-1 to TRBJ2-3, with 8 bases aligning to TRBD1. The CDR3 reads CASSLSGTGITDTQYF. The CDR3 DNA is TGTGCCAGCAGCCTGTCCGGGACAGGAATCACAGATACGCAGTATTTT.